This TCR beta chain was observed in a study of spatial heterogeneity in lung cancer. This sample's time point: sample taken at primary tumor resection. Germline CDR1 is MDHEN and CDR2 is SYDVKM. Trimming cost V 0 bases and J 5 bases; bases outside gene matches: 6. The length of the CDR3 is 16 residues. Ten or more counts support this clonotype. Its antigen is undetermined. Study-level findings and limits: For expanded intratumoral alpha and beta TCRs, counts tracked tumor mutation counts.

MiXCR was run by TCRdb on the 5' RACE reads, yielding one entry per CDR3 protein. The top ten hold over 9.5% of the sample, which has some 10,000 distinct CDR3 sequences, roughly 6% seen once. This chain uses TRBV28 with TRBJ2-3, with 9 bases aligning to TRBD2. This receptor was identified in a male donor with early-stage non-small cell lung cancer. Sequencing was performed on lung tumor tissue, taken at surgery. CDR3 nucleotide sequence: TGTGCCAGCAGTTTATGGGCGGGGGGGCATAGAGATACGCAGTATTTT. Translation: CASSLWAGGHRDTQYF.